This TCR beta chain is drawn from a study of cytomegalovirus exposure and HLA in healthy donors. Background on the study: Unique TCRs numbering around 80 million, obtained from HLA-typed donors, made up an early data release.

Study results and limitations: In all likelihood, a cluster of highly shared sequence variants was a sequencing artifact. TCR association rates varied by HLA locus in a later analysis, with DRB1 highest and HLA-C lowest.

Concerning this clone itself: Its target is unknown.

The study ran its PCR with 60 Vbeta and 13 Jbeta primers. The method was immunoSEQ multiplex PCR; TCRdb's version includes in-frame clones alone and lacks a portion of them. Of 180,000 or so clones listed, roughly 72% are singletons. The J segment lost 7 bases and the V segment lost 4 bases, leaving 14 bases of the junction unmatched. The germline V gene has CDR1 SGHKS and CDR2 YYEKEE (reference sequence). This CDR3 region has 15 residues. Sequenced material: PBMCs. This chain uses TRBV5-5 with TRBJ2-7; 7 positions match TRBD2. This clonotype originated in a woman in her twenties or thirties in good health and CMV-seropositive. CDR3 nucleotides: TGTGCCAGCAGCCCCGATGGGGGGGGTGCGAGGGAGCAGTACTTC. Residues: CASSPDGGGAREQYF.